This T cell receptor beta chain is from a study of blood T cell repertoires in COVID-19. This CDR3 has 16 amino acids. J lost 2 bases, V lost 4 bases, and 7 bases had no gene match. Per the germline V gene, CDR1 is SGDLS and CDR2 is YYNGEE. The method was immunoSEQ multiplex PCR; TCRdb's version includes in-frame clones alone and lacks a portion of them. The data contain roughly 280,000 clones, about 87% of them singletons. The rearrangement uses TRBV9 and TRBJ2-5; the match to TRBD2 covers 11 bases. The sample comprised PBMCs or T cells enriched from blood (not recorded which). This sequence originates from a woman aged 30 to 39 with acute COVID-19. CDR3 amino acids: CASSTGLAGGQETQYF. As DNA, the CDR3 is TGTGCCAGCAGCACAGGGCTAGCGGGGGGTCAAGAGACCCAGTACTTC.